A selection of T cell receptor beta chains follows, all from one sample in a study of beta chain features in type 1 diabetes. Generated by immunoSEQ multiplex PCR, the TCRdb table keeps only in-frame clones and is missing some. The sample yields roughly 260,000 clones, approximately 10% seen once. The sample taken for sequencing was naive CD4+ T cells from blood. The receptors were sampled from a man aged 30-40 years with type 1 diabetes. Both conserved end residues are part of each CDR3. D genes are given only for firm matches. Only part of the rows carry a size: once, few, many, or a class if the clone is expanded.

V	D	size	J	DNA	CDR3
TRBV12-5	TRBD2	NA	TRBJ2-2	TGTGCTAGTGCGATCAGCGGGGGCGGGGAGCTGTTTTTT	CASAISGGGELFF
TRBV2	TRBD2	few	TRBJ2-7	TGTGCCAGCAATCTCGCGGGGGGGCTCTACGAGCAGTACTTC	CASNLAGGLYEQYF
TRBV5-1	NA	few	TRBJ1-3	TGCGCCAGCTGGGACAACTCTGGAAACACCATATATTTT	CASWDNSGNTIYF
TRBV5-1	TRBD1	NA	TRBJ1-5	TGCGCCAGCAGCTTGGGACAGGGGGACAATCAGCCCCAGCATTTT	CASSLGQGDNQPQHF
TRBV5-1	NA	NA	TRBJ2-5	TGCGCCAGCAGCTCGTTCGGACAGCAAGAGACCCAGTACTTC	CASSSFGQQETQYF
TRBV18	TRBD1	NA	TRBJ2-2	TGTGCCAGCTCACAACGACAGGGTTCGAACACCGGGGAGCTGTTTTTT	CASSQRQGSNTGELFF
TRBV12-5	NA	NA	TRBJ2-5	TGTGCTAGTGGTTTGTCCGGAGGGGAGACCCAGTACTTC	CASGLSGGETQYF
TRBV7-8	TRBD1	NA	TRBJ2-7	TGTGCCAGCAGCTCCCGGGGTGGGACAGGGGCCAACGAGCAGTACTTC	CASSSRGGTGANEQYF
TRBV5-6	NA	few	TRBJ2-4	TGTGCCAGCAGTCGTCGGGGACTCAATCCCGAAAACATTCAGTACTTC	CASSRRGLNPENIQYF
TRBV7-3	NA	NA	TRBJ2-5	TGTGCCAGCAGCTCGTCTTACCAAGAGACCCAGTACTTC	CASSSSYQETQYF
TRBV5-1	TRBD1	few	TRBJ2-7	TGCGCCAGCAGCATGGGGGGACAGGGGAGCTCCTACGAGCAGTACTTC	CASSMGGQGSSYEQYF
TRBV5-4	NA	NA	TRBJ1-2	TGTGCCAGCAGCCCAAGGACTCCGGAGGTTGGCTACACCTTC	CASSPRTPEVGYTF
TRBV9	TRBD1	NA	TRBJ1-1	TGTGCCAGCAGCCGGGGACAGGGGAACACTGAAGCTTTCTTT	CASSRGQGNTEAFF
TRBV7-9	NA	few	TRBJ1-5	TGTGCCAGCAGCCGCAGGGGCGGACAGCCCCAGCATTTT	CASSRRGGQPQHF
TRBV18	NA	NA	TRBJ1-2	TGTGCCAGCTCACCATCCACTCGCAACTATGGCTACACCTTC	CASSPSTRNYGYTF
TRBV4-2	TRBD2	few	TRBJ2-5	TGTGCCAGCAGCCAAGATGAGACTAGCGGGGGGCGGGGAGAGACCCAGTACTTC	CASSQDETSGGRGETQYF
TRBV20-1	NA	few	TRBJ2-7	TGCAGTGCCCTAGTCCATTACGAGCAGTACTTC	CSALVHYEQYF
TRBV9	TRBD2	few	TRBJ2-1	TGTGCCAGCAGCGGGGCTAGCGGGGGGGCGTGGCAGTTCTTC	CASSGASGGAWQFF
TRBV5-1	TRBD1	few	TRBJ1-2	TGCGCCAGCAGCTTGGCTGACAGGGGCTATGGCTACACCTTC	CASSLADRGYGYTF
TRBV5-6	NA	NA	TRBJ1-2	TGTGCCAGCAGCGAAGGGGGCTATGGCTACACCTTC	CASSEGGYGYTF
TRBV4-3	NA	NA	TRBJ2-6	TGCGCCAGCAGCCCCATGGGCGCTGGGGCCAACGTCCTGACTTTC	CASSPMGAGANVLTF
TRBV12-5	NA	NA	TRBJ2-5	TGTGCTAGTGGTTTGGACCCCCCACAGGAAGAGACCCAGTACTTC	CASGLDPPQEETQYF